Sequencing of this T cell receptor beta chain was carried out in a study of beta chain features in type 1 diabetes. Study information: Patients shared similar age, gender and cell yields with healthy donors. Study-wide results and caveats: For cells with high TCR expression, cDNA sequencing could yield over-representation.

This clone was seen a few times. Its antigen is unidentified. V was clipped by 4 bases and J by 0 bases, with 4 bases between them. This CDR3 comprises 13 residues. Germline-derived CDR1 and CDR2 are SNHLY and FYNNEI. The study reverse transcribed the entire isolated RNA, so it sequenced expressed TCRB transcripts. Produced via immunoSEQ multiplex PCR; TCRdb's table is partial and in-frame only. The sample lists about 150,000 clones; about 10% were seen once. The V gene is TRBV2, the J gene TRBJ1-3, with D unclear. The clonotype comes from a man between 18 and 29 years old in good health. The sample was naive CD4+ T cells from blood. DNA for the CDR3: TGTGCCAGCAGTGGTTACTCTGGAAACACCATATATTTT. Translation gives CASSGYSGNTIYF. Combining the CDR3 with reference TRBV2 and TRBJ1-3 gives the whole variable domain EPEVTQTPSHQVTQMGQEVILRCVPISNHLYFYWYRQILGQKVEFLVSFYNNEISEKSEIFDDQFSVERPDGSNFTLKIRSTKLEDSAMYFCASSGYSGNTIYFGEGSWLTVV.